The 2 T cell receptor beta chains below were found in one sample sequenced in a study of T cell responses to AZD1222 COVID-19 vaccine. Libraries were prepared by immunoSEQ multiplex PCR; TCRdb keeps only in-frame clonotypes and omits some of them. This table holds over 130,000 clones, around nine tenths found once. The sequences come from peripheral blood, collected on day 0 of AZD1222 vaccination. The receptors stem from an adult in good health.

This clone has a single count. The chain couples TRBV29-1 to TRBJ2-7; possibly TRBD2 for D (5 bases). Germline loops: CDR1 SQVTM, CDR2 ANQGSEA. The CDR3 is 15 residues long. Trimming shortened V by 4 bases and J by 3 bases, and 19 bases separated the two germline ends. The CDR3 coding sequence is TGCAGCGTTGTCAGAGGGTACGGCGCTGGCTACGAGCAGTACTTC. Translation gives CSVVRGYGAGYEQYF.

This clone has just one count. The rearrangement uses TRBV19 and TRBJ1-2, with 7 bases fitting TRBD1. J was trimmed by 8 bases and V by 5 bases; bases with no gene match: 8. This CDR3 comprises 13 residues. Germline V gene lookup returns CDR1 LNHDA and CDR2 SQIVND (reference sequence). The CDR3 loop is CASSLDRAWGYTF. The CDR3, as DNA: TGTGCCAGTAGTCTCGACAGGGCGTGGGGCTACACCTTC.